A selection of T cell receptor beta chains follows, all from one sample in a study of blood T cell repertoires in COVID-19. Only in-frame clones appear in the TCRdb table, and some are missing; sequencing was by immunoSEQ multiplex PCR. Of around 380,000 clones listed, about four fifths are singletons. The specimen was peripheral blood. The receptors were gathered from a human donor with acute or convalescent COVID-19. The donor label of this sample is uncertain. The CDR3 runs from the conserved cysteine through the conserved F or W. D genes are given only for firm matches. Rows may omit the clone size; those that give it use once, few, many or a size class.

TRBJ1-5 . TRBV6-5 . TGTGCCAGCAGGGCCCCACAAAGCAATCAGCCCCAGCATTTT CASRAPQSNQPQHF
TRBJ2-7 . TRBV11-2 TRBD1 TGTGCCAGCAGCTTAGATAGGGGACAGGGGGTCGAGCAGTACTTC CASSLDRGQGVEQYF
TRBJ2-7 . TRBV6-5 . TGTGCCAGCACCCTGGGAGCTGGACTATCCTACGAGCAGTACTTC CASTLGAGLSYEQYF
TRBJ2-7 . TRBV19 . TGTGCCAGTAGTATGGCCCCCTCCTACGAGCAGTACTTC CASSMAPSYEQYF
TRBJ1-4 . TRBV5-6 . TGTGCCAGCACCCGGGATCCGGGAAATGAAAAACTGTTTTTT CASTRDPGNEKLFF
TRBJ1-2 . TRBV15 . TGTGCCACCAGCAGAGACACGGACAGCCCCTATGGCTACACCTTC CATSRDTDSPYGYTF
TRBJ2-2 few TRBV18 TRBD1 TGTGCCAGCTCACCGCTCGGGACAGGGGGCCCCGGGGAGCTGTTTTTT CASSPLGTGGPGELFF
TRBJ2-7 . TRBV7-8 . TGTGCCAGCAGCTTAGCGCGGGGACAGAGCCCAAAGCAGTACTTC CASSLARGQSPKQYF
TRBJ2-7 . TRBV27 . TGTGCCAGCAGTGGGGGACTGGCGGGACCCTACGAGCAGTACTTC CASSGGLAGPYEQYF
TRBJ1-1 few TRBV18 . TGTGCCAGCTCACCACCGAGCAGGGCAGGAACCACTGAAGCTTTCTTT CASSPPSRAGTTEAFF
TRBJ1-1 few TRBV6-5 . TGTGCCAGCCGGGGGGGGGCTTACACTGAAGCTTTCTTT CASRGGAYTEAFF
TRBJ2-2 . TRBV4-2 . TGTGCCAGCAGCCAAGAAATCGGGAGTGGGTCCGGGGAGCTGTTTTTT CASSQEIGSGSGELFF
TRBJ1-3 . TRBV5-5 . TGTGCCAGCAGTACAGGGAGCTCAGACACCATATATTTT CASSTGSSDTIYF
TRBJ1-1 . TRBV3-1/TRBV3-2 . TGTGCCAGCAGCCAAGGTTCAGGGCCAGTACCTGAAGCTTTCTTT CASSQGSGPVPEAFF
TRBJ2-1 once TRBV27 TRBD2 TGTGCCAGCAGTCTCATCGGACTAGCGGCTAAGGCTAGCTCCTACAATGAGCAGTTCTTC CASSLIGLAAKASSYNEQFF
TRBJ2-7 . TRBV12-2 . TGTGCAAGTCGCTCACAGCAGGGCCCTATCTACGAGCAGTACTTC CASRSQQGPIYEQYF
TRBJ1-5 . TRBV27 TRBD1 TGTGCCAGCAGGCACTCAGGGACAGTTCAAAATCAGCCCCAGCATTTT CASRHSGTVQNQPQHF
TRBJ2-3 . TRBV7-8 . TGTGCCAGCAGCTTAAGGGGGATGGGAGCTCCAGATACGCAGTATTTT CASSLRGMGAPDTQYF
TRBJ1-5 . TRBV4-2 TRBD1 TGTGCCAGCAGCCAAGTGGGGACAGGGGTAAGTCAGCCCCAGCATTTT CASSQVGTGVSQPQHF
TRBJ1-5 . TRBV12-3/TRBV12-4 . TGTGCCAGCAGTCAAGGGGGCAATCAGCCCCAGCATTTT CASSQGGNQPQHF